The sequence of this T cell receptor beta chain was determined in a study of quantifying T cell responses using KT2 cells. Whole-study context: RNA was reverse transcribed with TCR alpha and beta constant-region primers.

In this sample, this clonotype turned up many times. An oligo carrying a UMI was ligated to the cDNA 3' end. First-round PCR used roughly 4 cycles and beta primers RC1.1 and RC1.2 covering TRBC1 and TRBC2. MiXCR, run by TCRdb on the UMI-ligation and nested PCR reads, gives a single entry per CDR3 protein. Of about 53,000 distinct CDR3 sequences listed, roughly an eighth are singletons. The germline V gene has CDR1 DFQATT and CDR2 SNEGSKA (reference sequence). CDR3 size: 16 residues. Trimming removed 2 bases at V and 6 bases at J, with 23 bases between. The sequence was obtained from a human donor. The V and J genes are TRBV20-1 and TRBJ2-7; the D call may be TRBD1 or TRBD2 (7 bases each). The specimen sequenced was PBMCs spiked with cells of the T cell clone KT2. The CDR3 bases are TGCAGTGCTAGACCCCTTGACAGGGAGGGTCTGCGCGAGCAGTACTTC. Its protein product is CSARPLDREGLREQYF.